This T cell receptor (beta chain) comes out of a study of blood T cell repertoires in COVID-19. About the research overall: COVID-19 samples collected from the United States, Italy and Spain covered acute and convalescent phases. Sources were T cells, B-cell-depleted T cells, or PBMCs; the material itself was cDNA or gDNA.

Germline V gene sequence: CDR1 KGHSH, CDR2 LQKENI. The trim removed 3 bases at V and 0 bases at J, leaving 1 base unmatched. The CDR3 length is 15 residues. Method: immunoSEQ multiplex PCR; TCRdb's copy keeps in-frame clones and lacks some. The sample lists a few hundred thousand clones, around 82% seen once, with about 1% in the top ten. The clonotype was recovered from a human donor with COVID-19, enrolled during active disease. The donor label of this sample is uncertain. The sample comprised peripheral blood. This chain links TRBV18 with TRBJ1-2, with TRBD1 matching 10 bases. The CDR3 DNA reads TGTGCCAGCTCACCGACAGGGGGCCCTAACTATGGCTACACCTTC. Its protein is CASSPTGGPNYGYTF.